This T cell receptor (beta chain) derives from a study of beta chain features in type 1 diabetes. Overall study findings and caveats: Over-representation of high TCR-expressing cells was a possible consequence of cDNA sequencing. Patients with Type 1 diabetes showed moderately but significantly shorter TCRB CDR3s in all four CD4+ subsets.

CDR1 MGHRA and CDR2 YSYEKL come from the germline V gene. V gave up 0 bases and J gave up 7 bases; unmatched junction bases: 6. The CDR3 is 15 amino acids. Concerning this clone itself: The antigen remains undetermined.

Expressed TCRB transcripts were sequenced because the isolated RNA had all been reverse transcribed beforehand. Average reads for naive, central memory and regulatory T cell samples were some 3.9 million. Sequencing used immunoSEQ multiplex PCR; TCRdb keeps in-frame clones, though not all of them. The sample yields some 660,000 clones, more than 12% seen once. The authors sorted CD4+ naive, central memory, regulatory and stem cell-like memory cells via CD45RO/CCR7/CD25/CD127/CD95/CD27. This TCR derives from a young man with type 1 diabetes. This sequence joins TRBV4-1 and TRBJ2-7; 10 bases map to TRBD2. The material sequenced was naive CD4+ T cells from blood. This chain's CDR3 is CASSQEKREGQEQYF. The CDR3 DNA sequence: TGCGCCAGCAGCCAAGAAAAGCGGGAGGGCCAAGAGCAGTACTTC.